These 19 T cell receptor beta chains originate from one sample sequenced in a study of human T cells and chemical hapten exposure. Time point: pre-sensitization, week 0. Treatment given: therapeutic diphenylcyclopropenone sensitization with weekly scalp DPC. A single record per CDR3 protein comes from TCRdb applying MiXCR to the RACE reads. The sample shows around 330,000 distinct CDR3 sequences, around 5.5% of them seen only once. Sequences were derived from whole blood, sampled in connection with sensitization to the hapten diphenylcyclopropenone (DPC). The receptors were sampled from a woman aged 18 to 35 with alopecia areata. Some clones in this sample may be carry-over from other donors' samples.

Ten or more counts support this clonotype. The gene calls are TRBV13 and TRBJ2-3, with 13 bases matching TRBD2. The trim removed 5 bases at V and 7 bases at J, leaving 18 bases unmatched. CDR3 length equals 19 residues. Germline V gives CDR1 PRHDT, CDR2 FYEKMQ (reference sequence). CDR3 sequence reads: CASSPQPGPLAGGPNTQYF. CDR3 bases: TGTGCCAGCAGCCCCCAACCCGGACCACTAGCGGGGGGGCCGAATACGCAGTATTTT. The whole variable domain, filled in from reference TRBV13 and TRBJ2-3, reads AAGVIQSPRHLIKEKRETATLKCYPIPRHDTVYWYQQGPGQDPQFLISFYEKMQSDKGSIPDRFSAQQFSDYHSELNMSSLELGDSALYFCASSPQPGPLAGGPNTQYFGPGTRLTVL.

Many counts were recorded for this clonotype. The V call is TRBV13, the J call TRBJ1-6; TRBD1 matches 10 bases. Germline values: CDR1 PRHDT, CDR2 FYEKMQ (reference sequence). This CDR3 region has 17 residues. Losses at the gene ends were 2 bases for V and 8 bases for J; bases not matched to a gene: 9. CDR3 loop: CASSLRSGQGSDSPLHF. The CDR3 nucleotides read TGTGCCAGCAGCTTAAGGTCGGGACAGGGGAGTGATTCACCCCTCCACTTT.

This clonotype was picked up many times. The chain has TRBV7-2 and TRBJ1-3, with D unclear. Germline V lookup: CDR1 SGHTA, CDR2 FQGNSA. Trimming shortened V by 6 bases and J by 7 bases, and 13 bases separated the two germline ends. This CDR3 comprises 13 residues. CDR3 protein: CASREGIRNTIYF. The CDR3 DNA follows: TGTGCCAGCAGAGAAGGTATAAGGAACACCATATATTTT.

This clonotype was seen only a few times. This chain joins TRBV5-8 and TRBJ2-5; 11 nucleotides agree with TRBD1. This CDR3 spans 14 amino acids. CDR1 and CDR2 from the germline V gene are SGHTS and YDEGEE. The trim removed 3 bases at V and 7 bases at J, leaving 5 bases unmatched. The CDR3: CASSWTGGFGTQYF. As DNA, the CDR3 is TGTGCCAGCAGCTGGACAGGGGGCTTTGGGACCCAGTACTTC. Full variable domain (rest looked up from reference TRBV5-8 and TRBJ2-5): EAGVTQSPTHLIKTRGQQATLRCSPISGHTSVYWYQQALGLGLQFLLWYDEGEERNRGNFPPRFSGRQFPNYSSELNVNALELEDSALYLCASSWTGGFGTQYFGPGTRLLVL.

This clonotype was found many times. The chain has TRBV18 and TRBJ1-2; D might be TRBD1 (6 bases). V gave up 3 bases and J gave up 0 bases, with 8 bases separating them. In germline, CDR1 is KGHSH, CDR2 LQKENI. The CDR3 is 14 residues long. This chain's CDR3 is CASSPDRANYGYTF. CDR3 DNA: TGTGCCAGCTCACCGGACAGAGCTAACTATGGCTACACCTTC. The full variable domain, completed using reference TRBV18 and TRBJ1-2, is NAGVMQNPRHLVRRRGQEARLRCSPMKGHSHVYWYRQLPEEGLKFMVYLQKENIIDESGMPKERFSAEFPKEGPSILRIQQVVRGDSAAYFCASSPDRANYGYTFGSGTRLTVV.

At least ten counts were recorded for this clonotype. The chain joins TRBV7-2 to TRBJ1-1; no firm D call. V was pared by 1 base and J by 4 bases, with 10 bases between. Germline V CDR1 and CDR2: SGHTA, FQGNSA. The CDR3 consists of 14 residues. The CDR3 DNA reads as TGTGCCAGCAGCTTAGGCCGAGGCGCCACTGAAGCTTTCTTT. Its protein product is CASSLGRGATEAFF. Looking up the rest from reference TRBV7-2 and TRBJ1-1 gives the full variable domain: GAGVSQSPSNKVTEKGKDVELRCDPISGHTALYWYRQSLGQGLEFLIYFQGNSAPDKSGLPSDRFSAERTGGSVSTLTIQRTQQEDSAVYLCASSLGRGATEAFFGQGTRLTVV.

This clonotype was seen a handful of times. The V and J genes are TRBV10-3 and TRBJ1-5, with 7 bases aligning to TRBD1. V lost 5 bases, J lost 4 bases, and 5 bases stayed unmatched. CDR1 ENHRY and CDR2 SYGVKD come from the germline V gene. The CDR3 length is 14 residues. This CDR3 reads CAISSTGRNQPQHF. DNA for the CDR3: TGTGCCATCAGTTCGACAGGGAGGAATCAGCCCCAGCATTTT.

This clonotype was observed many times. The V gene is TRBV7-8, the J gene TRBJ2-2, with 8 bases that match TRBD1. The CDR3 is 14 residues long. The V and J ends lost 6 bases and 4 bases, in that order; junction bases with no gene match: 4. CDR1 is SGHVS and CDR2 is FQNEAQ in the germline V gene. The CDR3 DNA reads TGTGCCAGCAGGCGTACAGGGGGCACCGGGGAGCTGTTTTTT. Translation: CASRRTGGTGELFF.

This clonotype was detected many times. The chain carries TRBV7-9 and TRBJ2-2; D not certain. V was clipped by 4 bases and J by 3 bases, with 9 bases between them. Per the germline V gene, CDR1 is SEHNR and CDR2 is FQNEAQ (reference sequence). This CDR3 is built from 14 residues. CDR3 amino acids: CASSSWTYTGELFF. The CDR3 nucleotides are TGTGCCAGCAGCTCCTGGACCTACACCGGGGAGCTGTTTTTT.

V is TRBV12-3 or TRBV12-4 and J is TRBJ2-3; tentative D call: TRBD1 (6 bases). The CDR3 has 16 amino acids. Trimming stripped 5 bases from V and 0 bases from J, with 15 bases between. The CDR3, as DNA: TGTGCCAGCAGTCAACAACAGGGCCTCAGCACAGATACGCAGTATTTT. Its translation is CASSQQQGLSTDTQYF.

This clonotype has at least ten counts. The chain couples TRBV10-3 to TRBJ1-1, with TRBD1 matching over 7 bases. CDR1 ENHRY and CDR2 SYGVKD come from the germline V gene. J was trimmed by 5 bases and V by 0 bases; bases with no gene match: 6. This CDR3 spans 15 amino acids. The CDR3 coding sequence is TGTGCCATCAGTGAGTCGGTCCAGGGGGGGACTGAAGCTTTCTTT. This translates into CAISESVQGGTEAFF.

The chain carries TRBV6-2 or TRBV6-3 and TRBJ1-5; a weak D match, TRBD1 (5 bases). The CDR3 has 14 amino acids. Germline V gene sequence: CDR1 MNHEY, CDR2 SVGEGT. The germline V and J ends were trimmed by 10 bases and 6 bases, with 19 bases remaining between them. CDR3 nucleotide sequence: TGTGCCACCACACCGGTGTTGGGGCCTCAGCCCCAGCATTTT. The encoded protein is CATTPVLGPQPQHF.

In its sample, this clonotype was seen many times. The gene calls are TRBV28 and TRBJ2-7; D possibly corresponds to TRBD1 (5 bases). V lost 2 bases to trimming and J lost 0 bases, with 8 bases between them. The CDR3 is 14 residues long. Germline CDR1 is MDHEN and CDR2 is SYDVKM. The CDR3 DNA reads as TGTGCCAGCAGTTTAGACAGTAGCTCCTACGAGCAGTACTTC. Protein: CASSLDSSSYEQYF.

The CDR3 loop reads CASSWRTGSNYGYTF. The CDR3 DNA sequence: TGTGCCAGCAGCTGGAGGACAGGGAGTAACTATGGCTACACCTTC. V gene TRBV7-2 combines with J gene TRBJ1-2; 8 nucleotides agree with TRBD1. Germline CDR1 is SGHTA and CDR2 is FQGNSA. The V and J ends lost 4 bases and 1 base, in that order; junction bases with no gene match: 5. The CDR3 runs 15 residues.

At least ten counts were recorded for this clonotype. This sequence joins TRBV6-5 and TRBJ1-4; 11 positions agree with TRBD1. Germline trimming cut 5 bases from V and 10 bases from J; bases unmatched to any gene: 9. This CDR3 has 15 residues. Germline CDR1 MNHEY, CDR2 SVGAGI. The CDR3 coding sequence is TGTGCCAGCAGTCCCCGGGACAGGGGGTTTAGAAAACTGTTTTTT. Translation gives CASSPRDRGFRKLFF.

This clonotype was seen a few times. This rearrangement joins TRBV20-1 to TRBJ2-3, with TRBD2 identical over 9 bases. Germline V CDR1 and CDR2: DFQATT, SNEGSKA (reference sequence). The CDR3 has 13 residues. The CDR3 bases are TGCAGGCCCGGTAGCGGGGGTTTAGATACGCAGTATTTT. It encodes CRPGSGGLDTQYF.

The gene calls are TRBV2 and TRBJ2-7; D might be TRBD1 (6 bases). The V gene lost 7 bases and the J gene lost 6 bases, with 13 bases spanning the gap. The CDR3 is 12 residues long. In germline, CDR1 is SNHLY, CDR2 FYNNEI. The CDR3, as DNA: TGTGCCAGCACTAGGGACATATCCGAGCAGTACTTC. Its translation: CASTRDISEQYF. The whole variable domain, remainder taken from reference TRBV2 and TRBJ2-7, is EPEVTQTPSHQVTQMGQEVILRCVPISNHLYFYWYRQILGQKVEFLVSFYNNEISEKSEIFDDQFSVERPDGSNFTLKIRSTKLEDSAMYFCASTRDISEQYFGPGTRLTVT.

V is TRBV5-1 and J is TRBJ1-2; a possible D gene is TRBD1 (6 bases). This CDR3 contains 19 residues. The V end lost 3 bases, the J end lost 3 bases, and 27 bases lay between the germline ends. Germline CDR1 is SGHRS and CDR2 is YFSETQ. The CDR3, as DNA: TGCGCCAGCAGCTCGAGCCGGGACAAGGCCGGACTTCCCCACTATGGCTACACCTTC. As protein: CASSSSRDKAGLPHYGYTF.

This clonotype was counted between two and nine times. The chain combines TRBV20-1 with TRBJ1-2, with D unresolved. The germline gives CDR1 DFQATT, CDR2 SNEGSKA (reference sequence). The ends were cut back, 5 bases at V and 4 bases at J, with 14 bases in the middle. This CDR3 is built from 13 residues. The CDR3 DNA sequence: TGCAGTGCTGGACCGCCAGAACTCTATGGCTACACCTTC. It specifies CSAGPPELYGYTF.